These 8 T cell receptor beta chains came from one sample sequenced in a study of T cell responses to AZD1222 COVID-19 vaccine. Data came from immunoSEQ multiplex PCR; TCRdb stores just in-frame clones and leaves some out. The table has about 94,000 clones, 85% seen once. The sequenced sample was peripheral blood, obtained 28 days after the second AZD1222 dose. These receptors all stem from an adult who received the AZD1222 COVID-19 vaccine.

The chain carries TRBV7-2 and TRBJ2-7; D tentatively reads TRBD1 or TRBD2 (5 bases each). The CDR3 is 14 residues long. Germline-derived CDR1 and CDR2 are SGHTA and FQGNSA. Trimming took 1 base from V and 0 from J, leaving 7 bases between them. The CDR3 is CASSLGGTSYEQYF. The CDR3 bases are TGTGCCAGCAGCTTAGGGGGGACCTCCTACGAGCAGTACTTC.

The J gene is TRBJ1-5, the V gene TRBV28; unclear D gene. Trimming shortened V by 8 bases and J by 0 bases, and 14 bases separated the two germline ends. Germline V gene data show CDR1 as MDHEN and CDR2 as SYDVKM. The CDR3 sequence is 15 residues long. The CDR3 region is CASSPGVSSNQPQHF. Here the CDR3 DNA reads TGTGCCAGCTCCCCGGGCGTTTCTAGCAATCAGCCCCAGCATTTT.

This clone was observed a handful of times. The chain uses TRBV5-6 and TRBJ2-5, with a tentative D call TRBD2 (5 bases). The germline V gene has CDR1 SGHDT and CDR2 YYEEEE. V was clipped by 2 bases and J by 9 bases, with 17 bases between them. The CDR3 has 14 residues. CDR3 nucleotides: TGTGCCAGCAGCTTCCGCGACCAATACGGGGCCCAGTACTTC. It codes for CASSFRDQYGAQYF.

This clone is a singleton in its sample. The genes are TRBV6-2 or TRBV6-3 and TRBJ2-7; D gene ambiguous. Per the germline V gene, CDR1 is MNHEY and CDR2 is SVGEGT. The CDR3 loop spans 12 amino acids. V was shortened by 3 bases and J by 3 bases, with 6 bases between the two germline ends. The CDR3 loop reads CASSYRIYEQYF. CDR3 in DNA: TGTGCCAGCAGTTATCGGATCTACGAGCAGTACTTC.

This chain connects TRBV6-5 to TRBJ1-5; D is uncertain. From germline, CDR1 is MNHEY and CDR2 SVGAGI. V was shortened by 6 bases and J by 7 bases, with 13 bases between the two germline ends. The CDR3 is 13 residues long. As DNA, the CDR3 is TGTGCCAGCAGGGGTCTACAAGGGCAGCCCCAGCATTTT. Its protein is CASRGLQGQPQHF.

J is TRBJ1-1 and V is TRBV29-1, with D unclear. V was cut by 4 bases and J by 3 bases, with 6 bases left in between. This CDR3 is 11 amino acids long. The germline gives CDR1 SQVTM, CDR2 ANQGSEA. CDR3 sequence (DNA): TGCAGCGTTGTGGGGTACACTGAAGCTTTCTTT. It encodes CSVVGYTEAFF.

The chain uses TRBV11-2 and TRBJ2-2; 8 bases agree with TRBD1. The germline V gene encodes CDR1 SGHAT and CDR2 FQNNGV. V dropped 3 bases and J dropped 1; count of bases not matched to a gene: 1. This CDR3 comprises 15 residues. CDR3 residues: CASSFGQGNTGELFF. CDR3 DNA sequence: TGTGCCAGCAGCTTTGGACAGGGGAACACCGGGGAGCTGTTTTTT.

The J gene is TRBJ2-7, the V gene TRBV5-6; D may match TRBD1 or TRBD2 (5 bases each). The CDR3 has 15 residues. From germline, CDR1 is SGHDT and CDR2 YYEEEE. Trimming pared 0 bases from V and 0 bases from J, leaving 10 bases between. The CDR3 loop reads CASSLGGVRSYEQYF. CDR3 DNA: TGTGCCAGCAGCTTGGGAGGGGTCCGCTCCTACGAGCAGTACTTC.